Given below is one T cell receptor beta chain in context. Its cognate antigen has yet to be identified. The sample holds no much larger clone one base away, and base qualities are not on file. The sample comes from a study of blood T cell repertoires in COVID-19 (dated by TCRdb to the early 2020s). Regarding the research as a whole: The collaborator samples originated in the United States, Italy and Spain and spanned the acute and convalescent phases of COVID-19. The material from the prospective study consisted of cDNA or gDNA derived from T cells, B-cell-depleted T cells, or PBMCs. Subjects who had been exposed to COVID-19, were actively infected with it, or had recovered from it provided the deeply sampled blood TCRbeta repertoires that made up the dataset. The repertoires were made available in a free public database intended to serve as a resource for research on the immune response to SARS-CoV-2. The samples were drawn from two sources: the first 160 participants of the ongoing ImmuneRACE study, and some 1,300 subjects contributed by 6 global collaborators. A de-identified subject ID, COVID-19 status, age in years and sex were almost always included in the sample metadata. Where available, HLA class I and class II types were taken from metadata supplied by the sample provider and were not determined by assay-based typing.

What the work shows at the level of the full study, not this receptor alone: Clinical and demographic metadata were provided uncurated, with the amount varying by source and participant.

Collaborating institutions collected whole blood in K2EDTA tubes following their own protocols. For TCRbeta analysis, collaborator samples were shipped as frozen whole blood, as isolated PBMCs, or as DNA extracted from either sample type. The cysteine opens and the phenylalanine closes a CDR3 of 15 amino acids. Of all the DNA, just the CDR3 is kept, 45 bases in frame from base 1. V loses 7 bases at its end and J loses 6 bases; junction bases beyond the gene matches: 15. From the germline V gene, CDR1 is SNHLY and CDR2 is FYNNEI. TCRbeta CDR3 regions were amplified from genomic DNA by means of the immunoSEQ Assay, a bias-controlled multiplex PCR. Processing in the source paper ran as follows. The number of nucleated cells in each sample was estimated from the amplification of reference gene primers within the assay. To quantify the absolute abundance of each unique TCRbeta CDR3 rearrangement, sequence reads were collapsed and filtered. For each sample, productive Simpson clonality was calculated by taking the square root of Simpson's diversity index across productive rearrangements. TCRdb mirrors the immuneACCESS table, restricted to in-frame sequences. Some clones are absent from its copies; in checked studies, under half trace to an unresolved V gene, and the reason for the others is unknown. V and J calls and clone size are those listed in that table; D and trimming were worked out from the DNA. The sample table shows some 230,000 clones, and approximately 80% are seen once. The ten largest clones capture around 7.2% of the sample.

Rearrangement joined TRBV2 to TRBJ2-7; the junction holds 7 bases that match TRBD1. The specimen was peripheral blood. The sequence was collected from a woman aged 45-60 years with acute or convalescent COVID-19. CDR3 reads: CASIRPGQPPGEQYF. The sequence in DNA is TGTGCCAGCATCCGCCCGGGACAGCCGCCCGGCGAGCAGTACTTC.